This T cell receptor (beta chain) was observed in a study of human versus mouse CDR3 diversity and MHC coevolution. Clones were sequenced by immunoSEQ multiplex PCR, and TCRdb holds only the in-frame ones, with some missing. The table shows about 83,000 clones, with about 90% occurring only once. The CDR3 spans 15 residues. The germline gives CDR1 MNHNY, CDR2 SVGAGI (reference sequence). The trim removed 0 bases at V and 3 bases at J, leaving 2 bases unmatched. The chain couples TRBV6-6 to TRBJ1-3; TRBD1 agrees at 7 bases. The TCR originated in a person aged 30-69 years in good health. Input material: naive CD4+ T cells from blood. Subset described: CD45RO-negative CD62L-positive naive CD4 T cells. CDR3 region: CASSYSTGVGNTIYF. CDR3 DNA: TGTGCCAGCAGTTACTCCACAGGGGTTGGAAACACCATATATTTT.